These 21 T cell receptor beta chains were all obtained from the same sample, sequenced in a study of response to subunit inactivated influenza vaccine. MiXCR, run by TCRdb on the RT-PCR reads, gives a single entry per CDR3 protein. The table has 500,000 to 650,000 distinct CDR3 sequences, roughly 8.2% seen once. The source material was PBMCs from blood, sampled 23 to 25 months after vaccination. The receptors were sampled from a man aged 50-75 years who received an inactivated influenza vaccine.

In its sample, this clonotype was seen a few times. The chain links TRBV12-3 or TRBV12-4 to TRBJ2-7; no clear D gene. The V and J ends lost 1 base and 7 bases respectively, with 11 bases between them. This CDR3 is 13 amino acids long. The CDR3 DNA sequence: TGTGCCAGCAGTTTAGTACGCTCCTCTGAGCAGTACTTC. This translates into CASSLVRSSEQYF.

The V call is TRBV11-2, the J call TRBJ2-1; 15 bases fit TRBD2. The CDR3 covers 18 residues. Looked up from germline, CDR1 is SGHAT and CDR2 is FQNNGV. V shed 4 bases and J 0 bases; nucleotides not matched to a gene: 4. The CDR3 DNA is TGTGCCAGCAGCTCAGGGACTAGCGGGAGGCTCTCCTACAATGAGCAGTTCTTC. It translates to CASSSGTSGRLSYNEQFF. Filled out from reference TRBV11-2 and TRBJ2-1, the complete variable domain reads EAGVAQSPRYKIIEKRQSVAFWCNPISGHATLYWYQQILGQGPKLLIQFQNNGVVDDSQLPKDRFSAERLKGVDSTLKIQPAKLEDSAVYLCASSSGTSGRLSYNEQFFGPGTRLTVL.

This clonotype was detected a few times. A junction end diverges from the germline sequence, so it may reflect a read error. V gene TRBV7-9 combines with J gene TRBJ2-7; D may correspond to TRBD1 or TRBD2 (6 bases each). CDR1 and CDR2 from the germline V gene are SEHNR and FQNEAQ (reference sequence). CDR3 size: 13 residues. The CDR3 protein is CASSSGAGDERYF. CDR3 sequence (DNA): TGTGCCAGCAGCTCGGGGGCAGGGGATGAGCGGTACTTC.

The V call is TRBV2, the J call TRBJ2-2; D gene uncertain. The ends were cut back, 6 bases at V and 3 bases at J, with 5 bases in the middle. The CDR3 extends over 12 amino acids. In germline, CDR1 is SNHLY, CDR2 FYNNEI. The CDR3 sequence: CASRSDTGELFF. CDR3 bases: TGTGCCAGCAGGTCGGACACCGGGGAGCTGTTTTTT.

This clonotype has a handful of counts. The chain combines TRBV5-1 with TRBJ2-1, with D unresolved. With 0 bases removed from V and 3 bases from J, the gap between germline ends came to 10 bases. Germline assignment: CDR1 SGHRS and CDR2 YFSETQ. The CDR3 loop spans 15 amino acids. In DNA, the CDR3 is TGCGCCAGCAGCTTGGAAGATCCAAACTACAATGAGCAGTTCTTC. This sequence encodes CASSLEDPNYNEQFF. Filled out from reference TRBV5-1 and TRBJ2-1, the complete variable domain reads KAGVTQTPRYLIKTRGQQVTLSCSPISGHRSVSWYQQTPGQGLQFLFEYFSETQRNKGNFPGRFSGRQFSNSRSEMNVSTLELGDSALYLCASSLEDPNYNEQFFGPGTRLTVL.

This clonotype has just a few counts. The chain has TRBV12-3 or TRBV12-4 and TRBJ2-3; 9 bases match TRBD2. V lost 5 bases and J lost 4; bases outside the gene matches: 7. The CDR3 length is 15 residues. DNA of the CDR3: TGTGCCAGCAGTCACGGGACTAGCAGCCCAGATACGCAGTATTTT. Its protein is CASSHGTSSPDTQYF.

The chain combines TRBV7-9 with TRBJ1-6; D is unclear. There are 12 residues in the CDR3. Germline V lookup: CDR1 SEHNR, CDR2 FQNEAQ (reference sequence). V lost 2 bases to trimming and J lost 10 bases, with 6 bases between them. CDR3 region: CASSLSSSPLHF. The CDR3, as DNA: TGTGCCAGCAGCTTATCCAGCTCACCCCTCCACTTT.

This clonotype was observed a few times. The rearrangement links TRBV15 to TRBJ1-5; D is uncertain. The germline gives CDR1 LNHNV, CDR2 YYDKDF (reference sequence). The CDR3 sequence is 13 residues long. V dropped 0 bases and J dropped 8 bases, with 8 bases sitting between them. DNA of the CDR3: TGTGCCACCAGCAGAGACGGAATTGAGCCCCAGCATTTT. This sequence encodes CATSRDGIEPQHF.

The CDR3 protein is CASSLLSGQRIYGYTF. CDR3 DNA: TGTGCCAGCAGTTTATTATCGGGACAGCGCATCTATGGCTACACCTTC. The V call is TRBV28, the J call TRBJ1-2, with 7 bases lining up with TRBD1. V lost 1 base and J lost 4; bases outside the gene matches: 9. Germline CDR1 reads MDHEN; CDR2 reads SYDVKM. The CDR3 runs to 16 residues.

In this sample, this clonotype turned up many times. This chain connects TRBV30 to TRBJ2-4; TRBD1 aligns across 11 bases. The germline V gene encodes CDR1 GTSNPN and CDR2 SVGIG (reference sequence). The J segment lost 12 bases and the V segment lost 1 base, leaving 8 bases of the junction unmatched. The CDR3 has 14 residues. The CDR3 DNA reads TGTGCCTGGAGTGGCCAAGTTGGGACAGGGGGTCAGTACTTC. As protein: CAWSGQVGTGGQYF.

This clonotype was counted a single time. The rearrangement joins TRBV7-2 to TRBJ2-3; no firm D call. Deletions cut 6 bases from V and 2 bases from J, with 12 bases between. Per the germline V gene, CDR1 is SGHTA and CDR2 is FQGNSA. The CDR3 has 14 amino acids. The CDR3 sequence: CASRNQVFTDTQYF. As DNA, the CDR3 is TGTGCCAGCAGGAATCAGGTCTTCACAGATACGCAGTATTTT.

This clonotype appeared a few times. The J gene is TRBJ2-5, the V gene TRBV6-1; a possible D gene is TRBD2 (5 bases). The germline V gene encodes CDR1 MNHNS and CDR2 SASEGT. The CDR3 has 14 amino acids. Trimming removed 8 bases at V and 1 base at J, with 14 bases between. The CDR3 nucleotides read TGTGCCAGCCAACCACGGGGTGGCCAAGAGACCCAGTACTTC. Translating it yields CASQPRGGQETQYF.

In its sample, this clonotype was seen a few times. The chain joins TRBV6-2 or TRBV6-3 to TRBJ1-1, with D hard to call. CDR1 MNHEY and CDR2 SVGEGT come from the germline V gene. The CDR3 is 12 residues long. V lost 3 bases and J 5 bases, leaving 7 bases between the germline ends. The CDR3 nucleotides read TGTGCCAGCAGTTATACGGGGACTGAAGCTTTCTTT. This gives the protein CASSYTGTEAFF.

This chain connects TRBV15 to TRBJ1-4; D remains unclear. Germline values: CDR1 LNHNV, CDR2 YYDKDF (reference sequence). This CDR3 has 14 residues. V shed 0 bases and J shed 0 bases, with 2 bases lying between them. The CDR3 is CATSRDATNEKLFF. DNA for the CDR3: TGTGCCACCAGCAGAGATGCAACTAATGAAAAACTGTTTTTT.

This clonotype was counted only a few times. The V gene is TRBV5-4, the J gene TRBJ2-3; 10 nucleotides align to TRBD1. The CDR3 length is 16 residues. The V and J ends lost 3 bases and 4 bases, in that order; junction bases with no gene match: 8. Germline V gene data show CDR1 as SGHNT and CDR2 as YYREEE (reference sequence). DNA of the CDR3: TGTGCCAGCAGCTCGCGGACAGGGGGGCGGTCAGATACGCAGTATTTT. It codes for CASSSRTGGRSDTQYF.

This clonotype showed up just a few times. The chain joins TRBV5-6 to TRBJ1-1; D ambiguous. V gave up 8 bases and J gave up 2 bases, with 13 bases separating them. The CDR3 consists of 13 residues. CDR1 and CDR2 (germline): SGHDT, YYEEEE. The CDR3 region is CASQIEGNTEAFF. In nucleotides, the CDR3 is TGTGCCAGTCAAATAGAGGGAAACACTGAAGCTTTCTTT.

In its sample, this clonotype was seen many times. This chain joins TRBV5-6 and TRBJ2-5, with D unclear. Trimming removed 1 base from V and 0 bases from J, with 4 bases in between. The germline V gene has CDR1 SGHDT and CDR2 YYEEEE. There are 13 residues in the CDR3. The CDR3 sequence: CASSLYNQETQYF. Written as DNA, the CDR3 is TGTGCCAGCAGCTTGTATAACCAAGAGACCCAGTACTTC.

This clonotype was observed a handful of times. CDR3 sequence (DNA): TGTGCCAGCAGTTTGTGGGGGGCAGGGGAAAAACTGTTTTTT. Its translation: CASSLWGAGEKLFF. The gene calls are TRBV12-3 or TRBV12-4 and TRBJ1-4; possibly TRBD1 for D (6 bases). The CDR3 spans 14 residues. Trimming took off 3 bases at V and 8 bases at J, with 13 bases between the two ends.

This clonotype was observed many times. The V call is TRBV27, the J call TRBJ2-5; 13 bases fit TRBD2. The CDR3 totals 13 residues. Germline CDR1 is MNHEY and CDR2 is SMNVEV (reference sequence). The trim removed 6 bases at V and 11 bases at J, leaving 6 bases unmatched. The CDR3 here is CASRSGLAGSQYF. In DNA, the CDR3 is TGTGCCAGCAGATCGGGACTAGCGGGATCTCAGTACTTC.

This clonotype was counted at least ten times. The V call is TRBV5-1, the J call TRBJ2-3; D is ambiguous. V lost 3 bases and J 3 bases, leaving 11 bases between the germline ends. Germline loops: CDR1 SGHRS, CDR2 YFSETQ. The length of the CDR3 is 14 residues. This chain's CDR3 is CASSSMGKTDTQYF. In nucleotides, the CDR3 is TGCGCCAGCAGCTCGATGGGGAAAACAGATACGCAGTATTTT. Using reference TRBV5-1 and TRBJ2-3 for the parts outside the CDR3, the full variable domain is KAGVTQTPRYLIKTRGQQVTLSCSPISGHRSVSWYQQTPGQGLQFLFEYFSETQRNKGNFPGRFSGRQFSNSRSEMNVSTLELGDSALYLCASSSMGKTDTQYFGPGTRLTVL.

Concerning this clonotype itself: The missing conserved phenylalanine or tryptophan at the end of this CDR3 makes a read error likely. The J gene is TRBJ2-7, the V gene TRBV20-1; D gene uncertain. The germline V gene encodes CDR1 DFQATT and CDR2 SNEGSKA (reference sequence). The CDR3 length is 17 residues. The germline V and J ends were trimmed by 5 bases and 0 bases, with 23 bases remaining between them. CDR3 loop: CSAGPPPGGGYSYEQYL. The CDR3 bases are TGCAGTGCTGGACCCCCCCCGGGTGGCGGATACTCCTACGAGCAGTACCTC.